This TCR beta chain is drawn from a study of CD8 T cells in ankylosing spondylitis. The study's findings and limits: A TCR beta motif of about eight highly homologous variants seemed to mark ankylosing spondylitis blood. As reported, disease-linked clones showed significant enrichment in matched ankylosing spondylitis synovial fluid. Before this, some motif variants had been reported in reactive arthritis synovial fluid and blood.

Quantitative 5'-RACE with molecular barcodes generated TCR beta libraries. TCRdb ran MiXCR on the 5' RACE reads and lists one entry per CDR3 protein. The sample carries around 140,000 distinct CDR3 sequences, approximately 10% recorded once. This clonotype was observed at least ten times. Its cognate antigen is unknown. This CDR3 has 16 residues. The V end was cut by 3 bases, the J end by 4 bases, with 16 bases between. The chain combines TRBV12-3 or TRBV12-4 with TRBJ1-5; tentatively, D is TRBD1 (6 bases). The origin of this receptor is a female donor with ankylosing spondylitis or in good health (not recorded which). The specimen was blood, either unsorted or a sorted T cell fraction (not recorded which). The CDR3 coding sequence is TGTGCCAGCAGTTTCGGGTCCACAGGGTCAAATCAGCCCCAGCATTTT. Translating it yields CASSFGSTGSNQPQHF.